Listed below are T cell receptor beta chains from one sample, sequenced in a study of blood T cell repertoires in COVID-19. TCRdb's table, derived via immunoSEQ multiplex PCR, lists solely in-frame clones and lacks some. The sample carries some 290,000 clones, 90% to 95% recorded once. Sequenced input: PBMCs or T cells enriched from blood (not recorded which). The receptor source for this set is a woman aged 25 to 39 who had been exposed to COVID-19. The CDR3 runs from the conserved cysteine through the conserved F or W. D genes are given only for firm matches. Clone size is shown for a subset of rows, as once, few, many or a class of expanded clone.

.	TRBV24-1	.	TRBJ1-1	TGTGCCACCAGTGATTTGCAAAGGCAGGGTTGTGCTTTCTTT	CATSDLQRQGCAFF
.	TRBV7-9	TRBD1	TRBJ1-1	TGTGCCAGCAGCCCCTCGGGACAGGGGGGCACTGAAGCTTTCTTT	CASSPSGQGGTEAFF
.	TRBV4-2	TRBD2	TRBJ2-7	TGTGCCAGCAGCCCAGGATGGGGACTAGCGGAAGAGCAGTACTTC	CASSPGWGLAEEQYF
.	TRBV18	.	TRBJ2-2	TGTGCCAGCTCACCACCGAGCACCGGGGAGCTGTTTTTT	CASSPPSTGELFF
.	TRBV9	TRBD2	TRBJ2-1	TGTGCCAGCAGCGTAGATCCCCTAGCGGGTTACAATGAGCAGTTCTTC	CASSVDPLAGYNEQFF
.	TRBV15	.	TRBJ1-5	TGTGCCACCAGCAGAGATGCCCCGGGAGATCAGCCCCAGCATTTT	CATSRDAPGDQPQHF
.	TRBV30	.	TRBJ2-5	TGTGCCTGGAGTGCCACGCGGACCCAGTACTTC	CAWSATRTQYF
few	TRBV13	.	TRBJ1-2	TGTGCCAGCAGGGGGACTACAACTAACTATGGCTACACCTTC	CASRGTTTNYGYTF
.	TRBV2	TRBD1	TRBJ1-1	TGTGCCAGCGCCGGACAGGGGGCACCGAACACTGAAGCTTTCTTT	CASAGQGAPNTEAFF
.	TRBV4-3	.	TRBJ2-7	TGCGCCAGCAGCCAGGGTATGAAGGGGGAGACCTACGAGCAGTACTTC	CASSQGMKGETYEQYF
.	TRBV5-4	.	TRBJ1-2	TGTGCCAGCAGCTTTCCCTCTAACTATGGCTACACCTTC	CASSFPSNYGYTF
.	TRBV5-6	.	TRBJ1-2	TGTGCCAGCAGCCCCGCTGGGGCCATCGAGTATGGCTACACCTTC	CASSPAGAIEYGYTF
.	TRBV5-1	TRBD2	TRBJ2-5	TGCGCCAGCAAAGCGGGGGGGCGGGAGGAGACCCAGTACTTC	CASKAGGREETQYF
.	TRBV6-5	.	TRBJ1-2	TGTGCCAGCAGTTCTCCCCGGCGGGGCTACACCTTC	CASSSPRRGYTF
.	TRBV19	.	TRBJ2-3	TGTGCCAGTAGCCCTTTGCGGGCCGAAACAGATACGCAGTATTTT	CASSPLRAETDTQYF
.	TRBV5-1	.	TRBJ2-3	TGCGCCAGCAGGGATACAGGGGGGGAAGATACGCAGTATTTT	CASRDTGGEDTQYF
.	TRBV5-8	TRBD1	TRBJ1-2	TGTGCCAGCAGCTTGGGACAGGGGACCAACTATGGCTACACCTTC	CASSLGQGTNYGYTF
once	TRBV7-9	TRBD1	TRBJ2-7	TGTGCCAGCAGCTTGGGCCAGGGGGCTGCCTACGAGCAGTACTTC	CASSLGQGAAYEQYF
.	TRBV14	.	TRBJ2-1	TGTGCCAGCAGCGCCCGGGACAAGCAGTTCTTC	CASSARDKQFF
.	TRBV18	.	TRBJ1-1	TGTGCCAGCTCAGTGAGACCGACAGTGAACACTGAAGCTTTCTTT	CASSVRPTVNTEAFF
.	TRBV4-2	TRBD1	TRBJ1-4	TGTGCCAGCAGCCAAGATAGGGACAGGGCGGGTGAAAAACTGTTTTTT	CASSQDRDRAGEKLFF
few	TRBV6-5	TRBD2	TRBJ2-7	TGTGCCAGCAGACCCGGACTAGCGGGGGCCTACGAGCAGTACTTC	CASRPGLAGAYEQYF
.	TRBV13	TRBD1	TRBJ1-2	TGTGCCAGCAGCTTAGGCAAGGGGACAGGGGTCTACACCTTC	CASSLGKGTGVYTF
.	TRBV11-2	TRBD1	TRBJ2-5	TGTGCCAGCAGCTTAGTCGGACAGGCAAGGGAGACCCAGTACTTC	CASSLVGQARETQYF
.	TRBV19	TRBD1	TRBJ1-4	TGTGCCACAGACCAGGCCGGGACAGGGAATGAAAAACTGTTTTTT	CATDQAGTGNEKLFF
.	TRBV19	.	TRBJ1-1	TGTGCCAGTAGTACCCCGGACAGAACTATGAACACTGAAGCTTTCTTT	CASSTPDRTMNTEAFF
.	TRBV5-4	.	TRBJ2-2	TGTGCCAGCAGCTTCGCAGGGGTCAGGGGCACCGGGGAGCTGTTTTTT	CASSFAGVRGTGELFF
.	TRBV13	TRBD1	TRBJ2-7	TGTGCCAGCAGCTTAGAGGGGGCCCACGAGCAGTACTTC	CASSLEGAHEQYF
.	TRBV5-1	.	TRBJ2-7	TGCGCCAGCAGCTTAAGGAGCCAACCCTACGAGCAGTACTTC	CASSLRSQPYEQYF
.	TRBV18	TRBD2	TRBJ2-4	TGTGCCAGCTCAGTCTTAGCGGGGCGGACGGGCATTCAGTACTTC	CASSVLAGRTGIQYF
.	TRBV30	.	TRBJ1-2	TGTGCCTGGGGGAAGGGGCAGTTCTATGGCTACACCTTC	CAWGKGQFYGYTF
.	TRBV4-3	TRBD1	TRBJ1-1	TGCGCCAGCAGCCAGCTGACAGGGGGCGGCACTGAAGCTTTCTTT	CASSQLTGGGTEAFF
.	TRBV7-8	TRBD1	TRBJ1-6	TGTGCCAGCAGCGACCGGACAGGGGGCACTAATTCACCCCTCCACTTT	CASSDRTGGTNSPLHF
.	TRBV11-2	.	TRBJ2-7	TGTGCCAGCAGTAAGCCCAGCGCAGAACCTTACGAGCAGTACTTC	CASSKPSAEPYEQYF
.	TRBV9	TRBD1	TRBJ1-2	TGTGCCAGCAGCGTAGGGGACAGAAACTATGGCTACACCTTC	CASSVGDRNYGYTF
.	TRBV9	TRBD1	TRBJ2-7	TGTGCCAGCAGCGAACCTTTTCACGGACGACAGGGGGAAAAAAACGAGCAGTACTTC	CASSEPFHGRQGEKNEQYF
.	TRBV29-1	.	TRBJ1-5	TGCAGCGTGCAGAATAGCAATCAGCCCCAGCATTTT	CSVQNSNQPQHF
.	TRBV7-9	.	TRBJ1-1	TGTGCCAGCTCATCCCTCGCGTCGACTGAAGCTTTCTTT	CASSSLASTEAFF
.	TRBV29-1	.	TRBJ1-2	TGCAGCGTTGAGTCCATCCTAAGCGACTATGGCTACACCTTC	CSVESILSDYGYTF
.	TRBV24-1	.	TRBJ1-1	TGTGCCGCGACGAAACAGAAGTTGAACACTGAAGCTTTCTTT	CAATKQKLNTEAFF
.	TRBV19	.	TRBJ2-7	TGTGCCAGTAGTAACCAAGGTGGTGAGAGGTCCTACGAGCAGTACTTC	CASSNQGGERSYEQYF